Below are 13 T cell receptor beta chains sequenced from a single sample in a study of blood T cell repertoires in COVID-19 (dated by TCRdb to 2018 to 2020). The receptor library was made with the immunoSEQ multiplex PCR assay. The source is immuneACCESS, and TCRdb retained only in-frame sequences with V and J called. Part of the clones is not carried over; for the studies checked, unresolved V genes explain less than half of this, and the remainder is unexplained. Present in this sample are 40,000 or so clones, 90% of which were seen just once. Jointly, the top ten make up 25% to 30% of the sample. Material for sequencing was peripheral blood. These receptors were taken from a man aged 55 to 70 with active or convalescent COVID-19.

The gene calls are TRBV15 and TRBJ1-2, with unresolved D. Deletions cut 0 bases from V and 7 bases from J, with 12 bases between. There are 14 residues in the CDR3. Germline-derived CDR1 and CDR2 are LNHNV and YYDKDF (reference sequence). Here the CDR3 DNA reads TGTGCCACCAGCAGAGAGGGCAGGAACAGTGGCTACACCTTC. It is translated as CATSREGRNSGYTF.

This clone was counted between two and nine times. V is TRBV9 and J is TRBJ2-1, with D hard to call. Per the germline V gene, CDR1 is SGDLS and CDR2 is YYNGEE. CDR3 size: 13 residues. V was cut by 5 bases and J by 6 bases, with 12 bases left in between. As DNA, the CDR3 is TGTGCCAGCAGACCCTCGGTTGGCAATGAGCAGTTCTTC. It encodes CASRPSVGNEQFF.

V is TRBV27 and J is TRBJ1-1, with D possibly being TRBD1 (6 bases). Trimming took off 5 bases at V and 4 bases at J, with 11 bases between the two ends. Per the germline V gene, CDR1 is MNHEY and CDR2 is SMNVEV (reference sequence). The CDR3 consists of 13 residues. The CDR3 bases are TGTGCCAGCAGTACCATCAGGGGCACTGAAGCTTTCTTT. It yields the protein CASSTIRGTEAFF.

This clone was counted a few times. V and J are TRBV28 and TRBJ2-3; 8 nucleotides line up with TRBD2. Germline V gives CDR1 MDHEN, CDR2 SYDVKM. This CDR3 spans 15 amino acids. Trimming removed 5 bases from V and 1 base from J; junction bases left unmatched: 5. CDR3 amino acids: CASSRRREGTDTQYF. CDR3 coding DNA: TGTGCCAGCAGTCGGAGGCGGGAGGGCACAGATACGCAGTATTTT.

This clone was observed once. V gene TRBV24-1 combines with J gene TRBJ2-5, with D hard to call. The CDR3 length is 14 residues. The V gene's germline CDR1 is KGHDR and CDR2 SFDVKD. Between the trimmed V and J ends, which lost 2 bases and 5 bases, there was a span of 11 bases. CDR3 in amino acids: CATSDSLSRETQYF. Written as DNA, the CDR3 is TGTGCCACCAGTGATTCGTTATCCCGGGAGACCCAGTACTTC.

V usage is TRBV11-3 and J usage is TRBJ2-1, with a weak D call TRBD1 (6 bases). This CDR3 is 16 amino acids long. Germline lookup yields CDR1 SGHNT and CDR2 YENEEA. Trimming took off 2 bases at V and 6 bases at J, with 17 bases between the two ends. The CDR3 reads CASSLNAGIGGNEQFF. The CDR3 DNA follows: TGTGCCAGCAGCTTAAACGCAGGGATAGGGGGCAATGAGCAGTTCTTC.

V gene TRBV19 combines with J gene TRBJ1-5; 7 bases agree with TRBD1. There are 15 residues in the CDR3. J gave up 7 bases and V 1 base, and 7 bases lay outside the gene matches. In germline, CDR1 is LNHDA, CDR2 SQIVND (reference sequence). CDR3 sequence reads: CASSIGGRGHQPQHF. The CDR3 bases are TGTGCCAGTAGTATAGGTGGAAGGGGGCACCAGCCCCAGCATTTT. Using reference TRBV19 and TRBJ1-5 for the parts outside the CDR3, the full variable domain is DGGITQSPKYLFRKEGQNVTLSCEQNLNHDAMYWYRQDPGQGLRLIYYSQIVNDFQKGDIAEGYSVSREKKESFPLTVTSAQKNPTAFYLCASSIGGRGHQPQHFGDGTRLSIL.

The chain recombines TRBV30 with TRBJ1-1, with a tentative D call TRBD1 (5 bases). V lost 2 bases, J lost 0 bases, and 13 bases lay in between. The CDR3 is made up of 15 amino acids. Germline V gene data show CDR1 as GTSNPN and CDR2 as SVGIG (reference sequence). For the CDR3, the DNA is TGTGCCTGGAGTCCTCCCACAGGAGTGAACACTGAAGCTTTCTTT. This codes for CAWSPPTGVNTEAFF.

The chain combines TRBV5-5 with TRBJ1-5; D ambiguous. Looked up from germline, CDR1 is SGHKS and CDR2 is YYEKEE (reference sequence). This CDR3 has 14 amino acids. Trimming removed 1 base from V and 3 bases from J, with 8 bases in between. The DNA for the CDR3 is TGTGCCAGCAGCTTGTATGCAGACAATCAGCCCCAGCATTTT. The encoded protein is CASSLYADNQPQHF.

The chain joins TRBV5-5 to TRBJ2-5; TRBD2 agrees at 8 bases. The junction had 12 bases not matched to a gene; V was cut back by 6 bases and J by 8 bases. The germline gives CDR1 SGHKS, CDR2 YYEKEE (reference sequence). The CDR3 consists of 14 residues. CDR3 DNA: TGTGCCAGCAACCAACCGACTAGCGTAGAAACCCAGTACTTC. Protein sequence: CASNQPTSVETQYF.

The rearrangement joins TRBV5-1 to TRBJ2-3; TRBD2 aligns across 8 bases. Germline assignment: CDR1 SGHRS and CDR2 YFSETQ. The V gene end was trimmed by 2 bases and the J gene end by 2 bases; junction bases not matched to a gene: 7. CDR3 length equals 16 residues. As DNA, the CDR3 is TGCGCCAGCAGCTTCCTTTCTAGCGGGTCCACAGATACGCAGTATTTT. Translated: CASSFLSSGSTDTQYF.

The rearrangement joins TRBV6-5 to TRBJ2-3; 7 nucleotides line up with TRBD2. From germline, CDR1 is MNHEY and CDR2 SVGAGI. The CDR3 length is 16 residues. J lost 1 base, V lost 0 bases, and 4 bases had no gene match. CDR3 nucleotide sequence: TGTGCCAGCAGTTACTCACCGGCGGGAGGCACAGATACGCAGTATTTT. The encoded protein is CASSYSPAGGTDTQYF.

The rearrangement links TRBV7-2 to TRBJ1-3; D not resolved. Deletions cut 5 bases from V and 0 bases from J, with 8 bases between. The CDR3 is made up of 14 amino acids. CDR1 is SGHTA, CDR2 FQGNSA, per germline. CDR3 protein: CASSRFSSGNTIYF. In nucleotides, the CDR3 is TGTGCCAGCAGCAGATTTAGCTCTGGAAACACCATATATTTT.